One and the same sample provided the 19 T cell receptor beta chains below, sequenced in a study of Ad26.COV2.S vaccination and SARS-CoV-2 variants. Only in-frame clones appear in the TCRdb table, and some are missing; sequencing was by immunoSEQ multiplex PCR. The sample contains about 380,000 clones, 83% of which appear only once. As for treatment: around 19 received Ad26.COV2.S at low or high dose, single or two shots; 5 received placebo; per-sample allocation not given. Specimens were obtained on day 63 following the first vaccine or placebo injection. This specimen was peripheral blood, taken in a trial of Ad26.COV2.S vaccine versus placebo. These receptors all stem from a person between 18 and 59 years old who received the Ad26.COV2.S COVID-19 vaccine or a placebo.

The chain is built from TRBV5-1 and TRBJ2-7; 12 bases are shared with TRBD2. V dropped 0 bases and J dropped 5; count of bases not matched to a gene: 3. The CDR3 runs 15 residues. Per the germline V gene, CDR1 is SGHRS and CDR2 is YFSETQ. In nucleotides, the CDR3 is TGCGCCAGCAGCTTGGTGACTAGCGGGAGAGACGAGCAGTACTTC. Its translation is CASSLVTSGRDEQYF. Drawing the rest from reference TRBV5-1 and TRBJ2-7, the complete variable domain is KAGVTQTPRYLIKTRGQQVTLSCSPISGHRSVSWYQQTPGQGLQFLFEYFSETQRNKGNFPGRFSGRQFSNSRSEMNVSTLELGDSALYLCASSLVTSGRDEQYFGPGTRLTVT.

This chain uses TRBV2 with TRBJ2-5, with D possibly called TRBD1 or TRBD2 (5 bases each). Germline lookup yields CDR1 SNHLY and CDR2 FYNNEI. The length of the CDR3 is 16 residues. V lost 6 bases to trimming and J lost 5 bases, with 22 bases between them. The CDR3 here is CASSSTGTPMAETQYF. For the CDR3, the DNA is TGTGCCAGCAGCAGCACCGGGACGCCAATGGCCGAGACCCAGTACTTC.

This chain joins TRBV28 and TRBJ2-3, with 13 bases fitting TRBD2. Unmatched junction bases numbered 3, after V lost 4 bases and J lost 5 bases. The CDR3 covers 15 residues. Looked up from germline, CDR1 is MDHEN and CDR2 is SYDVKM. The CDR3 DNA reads TGTGCCAGCAGTTCCAGACTAGCGGGGGGAGATACGCAGTATTTT. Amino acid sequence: CASSSRLAGGDTQYF.

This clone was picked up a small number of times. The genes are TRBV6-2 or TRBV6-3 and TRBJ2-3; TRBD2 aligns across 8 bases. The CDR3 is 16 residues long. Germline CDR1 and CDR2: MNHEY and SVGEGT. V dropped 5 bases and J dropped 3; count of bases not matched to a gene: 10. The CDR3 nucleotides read TGTGCCAGCAGTCGCCGAGGAAGCGGGGGAACAGATACGCAGTATTTT. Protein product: CASSRRGSGGTDTQYF.

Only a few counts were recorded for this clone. In DNA form, the CDR3 reads TGTGCCAGCAGCTTGACAGGGCAAGAAGCTTTCTTT. Translating it yields CASSLTGQEAFF. V is TRBV7-8 and J is TRBJ1-1; TRBD1 matches 7 bases. The CDR3 sequence is 12 residues long. Losses at the gene ends were 3 bases for V and 8 bases for J; bases not matched to a gene: 3. CDR1 is SGHVS, CDR2 FQNEAQ, per germline.

CDR3 loop: CASSLELGTEQYF. The CDR3 DNA is TGTGCCAGCAGCTTGGAGCTGGGGACCGAGCAGTACTTC. This chain links TRBV5-4 with TRBJ2-7; D might be TRBD1 or TRBD2, each matching 5 bases. V was clipped by 0 bases and J by 6 bases, with 10 bases between them. Germline V gene sequence: CDR1 SGHNT, CDR2 YYREEE (reference sequence). There are 13 residues in the CDR3.

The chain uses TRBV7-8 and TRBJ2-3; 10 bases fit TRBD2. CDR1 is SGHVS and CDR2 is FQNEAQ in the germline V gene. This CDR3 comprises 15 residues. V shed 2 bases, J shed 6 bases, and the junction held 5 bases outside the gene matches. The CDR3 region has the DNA TGTGCCAGCAGCTTAAAGCGGGGGGGCCGGGATACGCAGTATTTT. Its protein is CASSLKRGGRDTQYF.

DNA of the CDR3: TGTGCCAGCAGTTGGAGGACAGGGCACTACGAGCAGTACTTC. It is translated as CASSWRTGHYEQYF. The chain uses TRBV6-5 and TRBJ2-7; 8 bases match TRBD1. In germline, CDR1 is MNHEY, CDR2 SVGAGI. Unmatched junction bases numbered 5, after V lost 4 bases and J lost 3 bases. This CDR3 spans 14 amino acids.

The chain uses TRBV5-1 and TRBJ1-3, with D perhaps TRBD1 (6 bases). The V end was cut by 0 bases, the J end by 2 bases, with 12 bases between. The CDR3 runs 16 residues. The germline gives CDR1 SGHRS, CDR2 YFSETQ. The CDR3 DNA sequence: TGCGCCAGCAGCTTGGGGCCACAGGGCACTGGAAACACCATATATTTT. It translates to CASSLGPQGTGNTIYF.

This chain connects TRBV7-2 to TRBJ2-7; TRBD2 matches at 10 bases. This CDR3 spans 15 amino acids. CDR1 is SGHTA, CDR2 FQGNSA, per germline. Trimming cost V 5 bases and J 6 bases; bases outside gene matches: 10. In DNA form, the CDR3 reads TGTGCCAGCAGCGCTATTAGCGGGGGGCTCCCCGAGCAGTACTTC. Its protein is CASSAISGGLPEQYF.

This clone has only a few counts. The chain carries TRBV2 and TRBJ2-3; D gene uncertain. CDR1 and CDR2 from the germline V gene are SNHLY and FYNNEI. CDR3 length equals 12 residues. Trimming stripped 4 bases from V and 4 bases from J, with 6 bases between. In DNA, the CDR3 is TGTGCCAGCAGTGTTTTGTCAGATACGCAGTATTTT. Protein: CASSVLSDTQYF.

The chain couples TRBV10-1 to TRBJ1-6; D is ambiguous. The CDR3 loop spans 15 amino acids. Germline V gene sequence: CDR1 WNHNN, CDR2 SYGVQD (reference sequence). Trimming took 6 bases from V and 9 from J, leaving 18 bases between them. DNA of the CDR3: TGCGCCAGCAGCGGCAACCGTAGGTGGGGTTCACCCCTCCACTTT. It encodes CASSGNRRWGSPLHF.

In DNA form, the CDR3 reads TGTGCCAGCAGTGGGGACAGGGGCTATGGCTACACCTTC. This sequence encodes CASSGDRGYGYTF. This chain connects TRBV2 to TRBJ1-2; 10 positions agree with TRBD1. Germline V gene sequence: CDR1 SNHLY, CDR2 FYNNEI. The J segment lost 4 bases and the V segment lost 4 bases, leaving 0 bases of the junction unmatched. This CDR3 has 13 residues.

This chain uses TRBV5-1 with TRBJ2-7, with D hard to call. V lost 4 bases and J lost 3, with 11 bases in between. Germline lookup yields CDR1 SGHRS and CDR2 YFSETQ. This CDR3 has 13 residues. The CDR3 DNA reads TGCGCCAGCAGCAAAGACCCACTCTACGAGCAGTACTTC. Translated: CASSKDPLYEQYF.

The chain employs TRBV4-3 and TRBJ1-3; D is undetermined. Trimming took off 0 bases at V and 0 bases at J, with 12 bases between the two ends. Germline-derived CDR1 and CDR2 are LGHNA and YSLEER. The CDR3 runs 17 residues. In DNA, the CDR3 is TGCGCCAGCAGCCAAGATACGGCCCCCTTCTCTGGAAACACCATATATTTT. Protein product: CASSQDTAPFSGNTIYF.

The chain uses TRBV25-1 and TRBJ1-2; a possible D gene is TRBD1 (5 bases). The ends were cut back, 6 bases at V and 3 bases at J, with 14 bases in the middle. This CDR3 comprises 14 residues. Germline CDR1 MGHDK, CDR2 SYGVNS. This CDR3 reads CASSDSSGYYGYTF. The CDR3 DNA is TGTGCCAGCAGCGACAGTTCAGGCTACTATGGCTACACCTTC.

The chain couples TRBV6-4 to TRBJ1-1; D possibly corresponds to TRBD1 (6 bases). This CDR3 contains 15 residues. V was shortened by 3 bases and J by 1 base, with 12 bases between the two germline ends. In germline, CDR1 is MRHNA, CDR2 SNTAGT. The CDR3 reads CASSDVGTPNTEAFF. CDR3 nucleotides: TGTGCCAGCAGTGATGTGGGGACACCGAACACTGAAGCTTTCTTT.

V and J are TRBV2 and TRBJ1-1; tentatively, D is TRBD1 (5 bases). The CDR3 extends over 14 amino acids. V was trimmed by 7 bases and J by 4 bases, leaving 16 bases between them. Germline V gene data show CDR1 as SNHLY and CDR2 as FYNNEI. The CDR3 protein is CASTIDSGGTEAFF. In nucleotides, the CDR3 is TGTGCCAGCACAATTGACAGCGGGGGCACTGAAGCTTTCTTT.

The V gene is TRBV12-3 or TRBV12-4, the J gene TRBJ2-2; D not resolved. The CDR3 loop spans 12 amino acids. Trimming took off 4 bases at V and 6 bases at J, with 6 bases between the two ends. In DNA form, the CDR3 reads TGTGCCAGCAGTTGGGATTCCGGGGAGCTGTTTTTT. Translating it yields CASSWDSGELFF.